Below, 5 T cell receptor beta chains from the same sample are listed, as sequenced in a study of blood T cell repertoires in COVID-19. Assay used: immunoSEQ multiplex PCR; TCRdb lists only in-frame clones, some missing. The profile shows roughly 380,000 clones, approximately 89% of them singletons. Sequenced material: peripheral blood. These receptors were collected from a woman in her 40s with COVID-19, enrolled during active disease.

This clone was picked up a small number of times. The chain uses TRBV7-2 and TRBJ1-2; D unresolved. The germline V gene has CDR1 SGHTA and CDR2 FQGNSA. Deletions cut 2 bases from V and 5 bases from J, with 9 bases between. The CDR3 covers 13 residues. Here the CDR3 DNA reads TGTGCCAGCAGCTTAAAGCCTCCTTATGGCTACACCTTC. Translation gives CASSLKPPYGYTF. Supplemented by reference TRBV7-2 and TRBJ1-2, the full variable domain reads GAGVSQSPSNKVTEKGKDVELRCDPISGHTALYWYRQSLGQGLEFLIYFQGNSAPDKSGLPSDRFSAERTGGSVSTLTIQRTQQEDSAVYLCASSLKPPYGYTFGSGTRLTVV.

The chain links TRBV11-2 to TRBJ1-1, with D maybe TRBD1 (5 bases). V dropped 5 bases and J dropped 4 bases, with 14 bases sitting between them. The CDR3 has 14 amino acids. The V gene's germline CDR1 is SGHAT and CDR2 FQNNGV. The CDR3 DNA reads TGTGCCAGCAGCCCCCCCAGGGTAGGCACTGAAGCTTTCTTT. It yields the protein CASSPPRVGTEAFF. The full variable domain, rest sourced from reference TRBV11-2 and TRBJ1-1, is EAGVAQSPRYKIIEKRQSVAFWCNPISGHATLYWYQQILGQGPKLLIQFQNNGVVDDSQLPKDRFSAERLKGVDSTLKIQPAKLEDSAVYLCASSPPRVGTEAFFGQGTRLTVV.

The table lists this clone with a count of one. This chain links TRBV4-1 with TRBJ2-7; possible D gene TRBD1, 6 bases. This CDR3 has 15 residues. V lost 2 bases and J 7 bases, leaving 18 bases between the germline ends. Germline CDR1 reads MGHRA; CDR2 reads YSYEKL. The CDR3 region is CASSQTRGRSFEQYF. DNA of the CDR3: TGCGCCAGCAGCCAAACCAGGGGCCGGAGTTTTGAGCAGTACTTC.

This rearrangement joins TRBV27 to TRBJ1-1; 7 nucleotides match TRBD1. The CDR3 contains 14 residues. V shed 6 bases and J 1 base; nucleotides not matched to a gene: 5. CDR1 and CDR2 from the germline V gene are MNHEY and SMNVEV (reference sequence). The CDR3 DNA reads TGTGCCAGCAGAAGCCGGGACAGGAACACTGAAGCTTTCTTT. Its translation is CASRSRDRNTEAFF.

This sequence joins TRBV7-8 and TRBJ1-4; D gene unclear. The CDR3 extends over 14 amino acids. V was pared by 0 bases and J by 10 bases, with 12 bases between. CDR1 and CDR2 (germline): SGHVS, FQNEAQ. DNA for the CDR3: TGTGCCAGCAGCTTAGCGTTGGAAGGAGGAAAACTGTTTTTT. Protein sequence: CASSLALEGGKLFF.